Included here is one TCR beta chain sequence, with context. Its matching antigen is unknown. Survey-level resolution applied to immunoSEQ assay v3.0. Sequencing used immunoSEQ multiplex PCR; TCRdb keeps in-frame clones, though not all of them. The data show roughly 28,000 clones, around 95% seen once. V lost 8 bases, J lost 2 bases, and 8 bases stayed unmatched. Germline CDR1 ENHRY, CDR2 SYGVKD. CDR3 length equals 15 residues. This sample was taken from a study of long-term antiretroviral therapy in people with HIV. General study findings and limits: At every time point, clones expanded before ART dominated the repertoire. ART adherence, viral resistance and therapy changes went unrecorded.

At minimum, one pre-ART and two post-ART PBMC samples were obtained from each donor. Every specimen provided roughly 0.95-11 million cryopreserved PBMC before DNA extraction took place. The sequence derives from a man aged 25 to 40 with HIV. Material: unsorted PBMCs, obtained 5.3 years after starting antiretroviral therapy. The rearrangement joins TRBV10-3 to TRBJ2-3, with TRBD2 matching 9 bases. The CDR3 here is CAIRSSGGSTDTQYF. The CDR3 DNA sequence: TGTGCCATCCGTTCCAGCGGGGGGTCCACAGATACGCAGTATTTT.